One and the same sample provided the 7 T cell receptor beta chains below, sequenced in a study of blood T cell repertoires in COVID-19 (dated by TCRdb to 2018 to 2021). The library was made by the immunoSEQ multiplex PCR assay. TCRdb provides this immuneACCESS table in a form limited to in-frame rearrangements. Some clones are lacking; in checked studies, under half of them reflect an unresolved V gene, and why the rest are absent is not known. Recorded for this sample are 200,000 to 300,000 clones; more than 70% of them occurred a single time. Roughly 2% of the sample is held by the ten biggest clonotypes. The sequenced material came from PBMCs or T cells enriched from blood (not recorded which). These receptors were obtained from a woman in her 50s who had recovered from COVID-19.

V is TRBV3-1 (or the pseudogene TRBV3-2) and J is TRBJ2-1; 7 bases line up with TRBD1. The CDR3 has 16 amino acids. The J segment lost 0 bases and the V segment lost 3 bases, leaving 5 bases of the junction unmatched. Per germline, CDR1 LGHDT and CDR2 YNNKEL (reference sequence). For the CDR3, the DNA is TGTGCCAGCAGCCACCCATACAGGGGCTCCTACAATGAGCAGTTCTTC. This gives the protein CASSHPYRGSYNEQFF.

The V gene is TRBV12-3 or TRBV12-4, the J gene TRBJ1-4, with D perhaps TRBD1 (5 bases). The V end was cut by 10 bases, the J end by 5 bases, with 14 bases between. The CDR3 runs 13 residues. The CDR3 sequence is CAILGPANEKLFF. CDR3 coding DNA: TGTGCCATCTTGGGGCCGGCGAATGAAAAACTGTTTTTT.

This chain links TRBV9 with TRBJ2-1, with 8 bases aligning to TRBD2. The V gene end was trimmed by 4 bases and the J gene end by 6 bases; junction bases not matched to a gene: 18. The V gene's germline CDR1 is SGDLS and CDR2 YYNGEE. There are 18 residues in the CDR3. CDR3 protein: CASSTRNQPGLVLNEQFF. DNA for the CDR3: TGTGCCAGCAGCACCAGGAACCAACCGGGACTAGTCCTCAATGAGCAGTTCTTC. The entire variable domain, with the rest obtained from reference TRBV9 and TRBJ2-1, is as follows: DSGVTQTPKHLITATGQRVTLRCSPRSGDLSVYWYQQSLDQGLQFLIQYYNGEERAKGNILERFSAQQFPDLHSELNLSSLELGDSALYFCASSTRNQPGLVLNEQFFGPGTRLTVL.

The rearrangement links TRBV12-3 or TRBV12-4 to TRBJ2-2; no reliable D call. Trimming cost V 6 bases and J 1 base, with 3 bases left between them. The CDR3 loop spans 12 amino acids. CDR3 residues: CASSLNTGELFF. The CDR3 nucleotides read TGTGCCAGCAGCCTGAACACCGGGGAGCTGTTTTTT.

This clone was found once. The chain couples TRBV5-6 to TRBJ1-2; 7 bases line up with TRBD1. There are 15 residues in the CDR3. CDR1 is SGHDT and CDR2 is YYEEEE in the germline V gene. Unmatched junction bases numbered 10, after V lost 3 bases and J lost 5 bases. The CDR3 sequence is CASSWGTEGRYGYTF. The CDR3 region has the DNA TGTGCCAGCAGCTGGGGGACAGAGGGCAGATATGGCTACACCTTC.

The V call is TRBV7-2, the J call TRBJ2-3; 16 bases align to TRBD2. The CDR3 sequence is 17 residues long. Germline V lookup: CDR1 SGHTA, CDR2 FQGNSA. J lost 7 bases, V lost 5 bases, and 9 bases had no gene match. CDR3 sequence reads: CASSPPGLAGGTHTQYF. In DNA form, the CDR3 reads TGTGCCAGCAGCCCACCGGGACTAGCGGGGGGGACTCATACGCAGTATTTT.

This sequence joins TRBV9 and TRBJ1-2; 7 bases are shared with TRBD1. CDR1 is SGDLS, CDR2 YYNGEE, per germline. V shed 0 bases, J shed 8 bases, and the junction held 10 bases outside the gene matches. CDR3 length: 15 residues. The CDR3 sequence: CASSVDPGRGSGYTF. CDR3 in DNA: TGTGCCAGCAGCGTAGATCCCGGCAGGGGGAGCGGCTACACCTTC. Drawing the rest from reference TRBV9 and TRBJ1-2, the complete variable domain is DSGVTQTPKHLITATGQRVTLRCSPRSGDLSVYWYQQSLDQGLQFLIQYYNGEERAKGNILERFSAQQFPDLHSELNLSSLELGDSALYFCASSVDPGRGSGYTFGSGTRLTVV.